The 26 T cell receptor beta chains reported below all come from one sample, sequenced in a study of spatial heterogeneity in lung cancer. General study points: Counts that tracked tumor mutation counts were those of expanded intratumoral alpha and beta TCRs.

TCRdb re-called the 5' RACE reads with MiXCR, one entry per CDR3 protein. The repertoire consists of 24,000 or so distinct CDR3 sequences, with under 9% occurring once and the leading ten covering roughly 8%. These receptors lack a known antigen. The time point: sample taken at primary tumor resection. This specimen was lung tumor tissue, taken at surgery. These TCRs come from a male donor with early-stage non-small cell lung cancer.

This clonotype has ten or more counts. This chain uses TRBV7-9 with TRBJ2-1, with 10 bases matching TRBD2. Germline CDR1 reads SEHNR; CDR2 reads FQNEAQ (reference sequence). J lost 7 bases, V lost 1 base, and 4 bases had no gene match. The CDR3 is 15 amino acids. In nucleotides, the CDR3 is TGTGCCAGCAGCTTAGTCCTAGCGGGGGCGAATGAGCAGTTCTTC. The encoded protein is CASSLVLAGANEQFF.

This clonotype was recorded many times. The genes are TRBV6-5 and TRBJ2-7; D may be TRBD1 or TRBD2 (6 bases each). V lost 2 bases, J lost 0 bases, and 11 bases lay in between. The CDR3 runs to 15 residues. Looked up from germline, CDR1 is MNHEY and CDR2 is SVGAGI. Here the CDR3 DNA reads TGTGCCAGCAGTTACGGAGGGGGGCTCTCCTACGAGCAGTACTTC. Translation: CASSYGGGLSYEQYF.

This clonotype showed up many times. This chain joins TRBV5-1 and TRBJ2-5, with D perhaps TRBD1 or TRBD2 (5 bases each). The germline gives CDR1 SGHRS, CDR2 YFSETQ. The CDR3 is 13 amino acids. Trimming left V 4 bases short and J 5 bases short, with 12 bases between. The CDR3 sequence: CASSRGVEETQYF. The DNA of the CDR3 is TGCGCCAGCAGCCGAGGGGTAGAGGAGACCCAGTACTTC.

Within the sample, this clonotype is medium-sized. The chain carries TRBV21-1 and TRBJ2-5; whether TRBD1, the table's D call, matches the DNA was not checked. TRBV21-1 is tagged as a pseudogene. The CDR3 consists of 14 residues. The CDR3 region has the DNA TGTGCCAGCACTCGAGGACAGACCCAAGAGACCCAGTACTTC. As protein: CASTRGQTQETQYF.

In its sample, this clonotype was seen many times. This sequence joins TRBV28 and TRBJ2-7; TRBD1 agrees at 9 bases. This CDR3 has 15 residues. Losses at the gene ends were 8 bases for V and 0 bases for J; bases not matched to a gene: 8. Per germline, CDR1 MDHEN and CDR2 SYDVKM. CDR3 sequence (DNA): TGTGCCAGCCTCCCGACAGGGGGTTACTCCTACGAGCAGTACTTC. It yields the protein CASLPTGGYSYEQYF.

This clonotype was picked up many times. The chain is built from TRBV28 and TRBJ1-5; possible D gene TRBD1, 5 bases. V was clipped by 8 bases and J by 5 bases, with 13 bases between them. CDR3 size: 13 residues. From germline, CDR1 is MDHEN and CDR2 SYDVKM. The CDR3: CASVSGKDQPQHF. The CDR3 DNA reads as TGTGCCAGCGTTTCAGGGAAGGATCAGCCCCAGCATTTT.

This clonotype is medium-sized (0.01 to 0.1%) within its sample. This chain connects TRBV7-6 to TRBJ2-2, with D uncertain. This CDR3 contains 13 residues. V was clipped by 3 bases and J by 2 bases, with 4 bases between them. CDR1 is SGHVS and CDR2 is FNYEAQ in the germline V gene. CDR3 in DNA: TGTGCCAGCAGCTTCTCAAACACCGGGGAGCTGTTTTTT. Encoded protein: CASSFSNTGELFF.

The V call is TRBV23-1, the J call TRBJ2-3, with D possibly matching TRBD1 (6 bases). TRBV23-1 is classed as an ORF, of uncertain function. The V end was cut by 6 bases, the J end by 4 bases, with 17 bases between. The CDR3 loop spans 15 amino acids. CDR3 bases: TGCGCCAGCAGAAATCCAGGGGCCGAGGCAGATACGCAGTATTTT. It specifies CASRNPGAEADTQYF.

In this sample, this clonotype turned up a few times. This chain joins TRBV7-8 and TRBJ2-6; no firm D call. Trimming stripped 1 base from V and 0 bases from J, with 7 bases between. Per the germline V gene, CDR1 is SGHVS and CDR2 is FQNEAQ. The CDR3 is 16 amino acids. CDR3 coding DNA: TGTGCCAGCAGCTTAGAACAGAACTCTGGGGCCAACGTCCTGACTTTC. It translates to CASSLEQNSGANVLTF.

This clonotype is categorized as medium-sized. The gene calls are TRBV7-9 and TRBJ2-7, with 8 bases matching TRBD1. Per germline, CDR1 SEHNR and CDR2 FQNEAQ (reference sequence). With V trimmed by 1 base and J by 4 bases, 3 bases remained unmatched. CDR3 length: 14 amino acids. The CDR3 region has the DNA TGTGCCAGCAGCTTAGGGACAGGGTCATACGAGCAGTACTTC. As protein: CASSLGTGSYEQYF.

There are a few counts of this clonotype. J is TRBJ1-1 and V is TRBV13; D is perhaps TRBD1 (6 bases). This CDR3 has 12 residues. V was clipped by 8 bases and J by 5 bases, with 12 bases between them. From germline, CDR1 is PRHDT and CDR2 FYEKMQ (reference sequence). CDR3 nucleotide sequence: TGTGCCAGCGAGGGGGACGGGACTGAAGCTTTCTTT. This encodes CASEGDGTEAFF. The full variable domain, completed using reference TRBV13 and TRBJ1-1, is AAGVIQSPRHLIKEKRETATLKCYPIPRHDTVYWYQQGPGQDPQFLISFYEKMQSDKGSIPDRFSAQQFSDYHSELNMSSLELGDSALYFCASEGDGTEAFFGQGTRLTVV.

This clonotype was detected ten times or more. The rearrangement links TRBV10-3 to TRBJ2-2; D is unclear. V was shortened by 8 bases and J by 5 bases, with 9 bases between the two germline ends. The CDR3 runs 12 residues. Germline V gene data show CDR1 as ENHRY and CDR2 as SYGVKD. CDR3 nucleotide sequence: TGTGCCATCTCGGAAGGAACCGGGGAGCTGTTTTTT. It codes for CAISEGTGELFF.

This clonotype was counted ten times or more. The rearrangement links TRBV6-1 to TRBJ2-5; D tentatively fits TRBD1 or TRBD2 (5 bases each). This CDR3 spans 14 amino acids. V gave up 5 bases and J gave up 2 bases, with 12 bases separating them. CDR1 and CDR2 from the germline V gene are MNHNS and SASEGT. The CDR3 region is CASSHRDVQETQYF. The CDR3 coding sequence is TGTGCCAGCAGTCACCGGGACGTTCAAGAGACCCAGTACTTC.

The chain recombines TRBV6-1 with TRBJ2-7, with TRBD2 identical over 7 bases. Germline V gene lookup returns CDR1 MNHNS and CDR2 SASEGT. This CDR3 comprises 14 residues. With V trimmed by 2 bases and J by 3 bases, 4 bases remained unmatched. The CDR3, as DNA: TGTGCCAGCAGTGAATGGGCTAGCGGCTACGAGCAGTACTTC. This encodes CASSEWASGYEQYF.

This clonotype appeared many times. The V and J genes are TRBV5-1 and TRBJ1-1, with TRBD1 as a possible D gene (5 bases). V lost 2 bases to trimming and J lost 4 bases, with 18 bases between them. This CDR3 region has 16 residues. Germline CDR1 SGHRS, CDR2 YFSETQ. This CDR3 is CASSFLEGRGGTEAFF. Here the CDR3 DNA reads TGCGCCAGCAGCTTTTTAGAGGGGCGCGGGGGCACTGAAGCTTTCTTT.

In its sample, this clonotype was seen a few times. The chain links TRBV28 to TRBJ1-2; D is uncertain. CDR1 and CDR2 (germline): MDHEN, SYDVKM. Trimming left V 4 bases short and J 0 bases short, with 12 bases between. The CDR3 runs to 15 residues. This chain's CDR3 is CASSSIDRSNYGYTF. CDR3 DNA: TGTGCCAGCAGTTCCATCGACCGGTCTAACTATGGCTACACCTTC.

This clonotype has more than one count but fewer than ten. Its ends do not fully match the called genes, so a read error is possible. This sequence joins TRBV20-1 and TRBJ2-3; 7 bases agree with TRBD2. Germline CDR1 DFQATT, CDR2 SNEGSKA (reference sequence). This CDR3 comprises 14 residues. The CDR3 nucleotides are TGTGGAGCGGGGAAAGTTGGGAGCACAGATACGCAGTATTTT. Translating gives CGAGKVGSTDTQYF.

Worth noting for this clonotype: Germline and junction disagree at one end, which may indicate a read error. The chain carries TRBV6-5 and TRBJ2-7, with TRBD1 matching 10 bases. There are 17 residues in the CDR3. Germline V gives CDR1 MNHEY, CDR2 SVGAGI. The CDR3 sequence is CASRYSPGQGSTYEQYF. The CDR3 bases are TGTGCCAGCAGATACTCACCGGGACAGGGGTCCACCTACGAGCAGTACTTC.

There are a few counts of this clonotype. The chain recombines TRBV7-2 with TRBJ2-5; 8 bases are a match to TRBD1. The V gene's germline CDR1 is SGHTA and CDR2 FQGNSA. This CDR3 comprises 16 residues. Trimming took 5 bases from V and 4 from J; bases not matched to a gene: 12. CDR3 residues: CASSPHAQGAGETQYF. The CDR3 DNA sequence: TGTGCCAGCAGCCCGCATGCGCAGGGGGCTGGAGAGACCCAGTACTTC. The entire variable domain, with the rest obtained from reference TRBV7-2 and TRBJ2-5, is as follows: GAGVSQSPSNKVTEKGKDVELRCDPISGHTALYWYRQSLGQGLEFLIYFQGNSAPDKSGLPSDRFSAERTGGSVSTLTIQRTQQEDSAVYLCASSPHAQGAGETQYFGPGTRLLVL.

The chain joins TRBV4-1 to TRBJ2-1; the D is unclear. Looked up from germline, CDR1 is MGHRA and CDR2 is YSYEKL. V lost 1 base to trimming and J lost 7 bases, with 11 bases between them. The CDR3 length is 14 residues. CDR3 nucleotides: TGCGCCAGCAGCCAAGTCCGGCCCGGGAATGAGCAGTTCTTC. Protein sequence: CASSQVRPGNEQFF.

This clonotype was detected ten times or more. The gene calls are TRBV5-1 and TRBJ1-2; D is possibly TRBD1 (6 bases). The CDR3 is 14 residues long. Trimming stripped 0 bases from V and 6 bases from J, with 12 bases between. Per germline, CDR1 SGHRS and CDR2 YFSETQ. The CDR3 nucleotides read TGCGCCAGCAGCTTGGCCAGCGCAGGGGATGGCTACACCTTC. Protein sequence: CASSLASAGDGYTF.

V gene TRBV15 combines with J gene TRBJ2-7; tentatively, D is TRBD1 (6 bases). The CDR3 runs to 13 residues. V shed 2 bases and J shed 5 bases, with 10 bases lying between them. The germline V gene encodes CDR1 LNHNV and CDR2 YYDKDF (reference sequence). The CDR3 nucleotides read TGTGCCACCAGCAGAAAACAGGGACACGAGCAGTACTTC. Amino acid sequence: CATSRKQGHEQYF.

The chain carries TRBV5-6 and TRBJ2-3, with TRBD2 matching 8 bases. The CDR3 is 16 amino acids. Germline V gene lookup returns CDR1 SGHDT and CDR2 YYEEEE. V lost 4 bases and J lost 3; bases outside the gene matches: 10. CDR3 loop: CASSPFPGGPTDTQYF. CDR3 nucleotides: TGTGCCAGCAGCCCATTTCCGGGAGGGCCGACAGATACGCAGTATTTT.

The table lists this clonotype with many counts. The chain links TRBV6-6 to TRBJ1-1; no clear D. Trimming pared 2 bases from V and 5 bases from J, leaving 12 bases between. The length of the CDR3 is 14 residues. Germline CDR1 MNHNY, CDR2 SVGAGI (reference sequence). The CDR3 coding sequence is TGTGCCAGCAGTTACGGCCCCACGGGGACTGAAGCTTTCTTT. It yields the protein CASSYGPTGTEAFF.

This clonotype appeared a few times. The chain joins TRBV12-3 or TRBV12-4 to TRBJ2-5; possibly TRBD1 for D (5 bases). Trimming removed 5 bases at V and 7 bases at J, with 14 bases between. The CDR3 runs to 13 residues. The CDR3 protein is CASSQQALGTQYF. The DNA for the CDR3 is TGTGCCAGCAGTCAACAGGCTCTGGGGACCCAGTACTTC.

The sample holds a few counts of this clonotype. The J gene is TRBJ2-1, the V gene TRBV6-6, with 12 bases matching TRBD2. CDR3 size: 17 residues. Trimming removed 4 bases from V and 6 bases from J; junction bases left unmatched: 10. The germline V gene encodes CDR1 MNHNY and CDR2 SVGAGI (reference sequence). CDR3 bases: TGTGCCAGCAGTTCCTACCGACTAGCGGGGGTAGGCAATGAGCAGTTCTTC. It codes for CASSSYRLAGVGNEQFF.